The 31 T cell receptor beta chains reported below all come from one sample, sequenced in a study of blood T cell repertoires in COVID-19 (dated by TCRdb to 2019 to 2021). Library prep was done by the immunoSEQ multiplex PCR assay. TCRdb's version of the immuneACCESS table is confined to in-frame rearrangements and falls short of the full clone set. An unresolved V gene accounts for under half of the shortfall where checked; the remainder is of unknown origin. This sample gives under 200,000 clones in total; roughly 88% of them show up just once. The ten largest clones add up to 2% to 3% of the sample. Sequenced: peripheral blood. All receptors come from a man between 18 and 29 years old with acute or convalescent COVID-19.

The chain joins TRBV6-5 to TRBJ2-3; 8 bases are a match to TRBD1. V shed 5 bases and J 0 bases; nucleotides not matched to a gene: 4. The CDR3 sequence is 15 residues long. The V gene's germline CDR1 is MNHEY and CDR2 SVGAGI. The CDR3 DNA reads TGTGCCAGCAGTAGGACAGGGCCCAGCACAGATACGCAGTATTTT. Residues: CASSRTGPSTDTQYF.

The genes are TRBV30 and TRBJ1-3, with 8 positions matching TRBD1. Trimming cost V 7 bases and J 2 bases; bases outside gene matches: 7. Germline V CDR1 and CDR2: GTSNPN, SVGIG (reference sequence). The length of the CDR3 is 14 residues. The CDR3 DNA is TGTGCCTACGACAGGGGTGCAACTGGAAACACCATATATTTT. It is translated as CAYDRGATGNTIYF. Variable domain in full (rest from reference TRBV30 and TRBJ1-3): SQTIHQWPATLVQPVGSPLSLECTVEGTSNPNLYWYRQAAGRGLQLLFYSVGIGQISSEVPQNLSASRPQDRQFILSSKKLLLSDSGFYLCAYDRGATGNTIYFGEGSWLTVV.

The rearrangement joins TRBV27 to TRBJ2-1, with 10 bases that match TRBD2. The CDR3 is 15 residues long. With 5 bases clipped from V and 4 bases from J, the junction kept 5 bases outside the gene matches. Germline V gene sequence: CDR1 MNHEY, CDR2 SMNVEV (reference sequence). CDR3: CASSPRTSGYNEQFF. CDR3 DNA: TGTGCCAGCAGTCCCCGGACTAGCGGATACAATGAGCAGTTCTTC.

This CDR3 reads CASGSPGEQYF. In nucleotides, the CDR3 is TGTGCTAGTGGGTCCCCGGGCGAGCAGTACTTC. This chain connects TRBV12-5 to TRBJ2-7; no clear D gene. Germline CDR1 LGHNT, CDR2 FRNRAP. Trimming stripped 6 bases from V and 6 bases from J, with 9 bases between. CDR3 length equals 11 residues.

The table lists this clone with a count of one. The V call is TRBV5-1, the J call TRBJ2-5, with TRBD2 matching 10 bases. The length of the CDR3 is 18 residues. Germline trimming cut 0 bases from V and 5 bases from J; bases unmatched to any gene: 13. Germline V lookup: CDR1 SGHRS, CDR2 YFSETQ. CDR3 sequence (DNA): TGCGCCAGCAGCTTGGGTCCTAGCGGGAGTCCCCGGGGGGAGACCCAGTACTTC. Protein product: CASSLGPSGSPRGETQYF.

This rearrangement joins TRBV11-2 to TRBJ1-2; a weak D match, TRBD1 (6 bases). This CDR3 has 15 residues. The V gene's germline CDR1 is SGHAT and CDR2 FQNNGV. V was cut by 3 bases and J by 3 bases, with 14 bases left in between. Here the CDR3 DNA reads TGTGCCAGCAGCTTTGGGGGGGGCATTGACTATGGCTACACCTTC. It specifies CASSFGGGIDYGYTF.

There are a few counts of this clone. J is TRBJ2-7 and V is TRBV5-1; D not certain. Deletions cut 1 base from V and 6 bases from J, with 20 bases between. The germline V gene has CDR1 SGHRS and CDR2 YFSETQ. The CDR3 runs to 16 residues. In nucleotides, the CDR3 is TGCGCCAGCAGCTTGTTTGATACAGCCACCTCTCCCGAGCAGTACTTC. Its protein is CASSLFDTATSPEQYF.

The J gene is TRBJ1-2, the V gene TRBV19; D gene uncertain. The CDR3 is 11 amino acids. V was trimmed by 7 bases and J by 8 bases, leaving 11 bases between them. Germline CDR1 reads LNHDA; CDR2 reads SQIVND (reference sequence). This CDR3 reads CASTRGWGYTF. DNA of the CDR3: TGTGCCAGTACACGGGGTTGGGGCTACACCTTC.

The genes are TRBV5-1 and TRBJ1-3; D might be TRBD1 (6 bases). Germline assignment: CDR1 SGHRS and CDR2 YFSETQ. The V end was cut by 0 bases, the J end by 1 base, with 17 bases between. The CDR3 extends over 18 amino acids. DNA for the CDR3: TGCGCCAGCAGCTTGGGGCCTATTACAGGGAAATCTGGAAACACCATATATTTT. It is translated as CASSLGPITGKSGNTIYF.

The V and J genes are TRBV19 and TRBJ2-7; 7 nucleotides align to TRBD1. V lost 3 bases, J lost 6 bases, and 8 bases stayed unmatched. Germline CDR1 is LNHDA and CDR2 is SQIVND (reference sequence). CDR3 length equals 14 residues. CDR3 sequence: CASSIVTGFGEQYF. CDR3 nucleotide sequence: TGTGCCAGTAGTATTGTGACAGGGTTCGGCGAGCAGTACTTC.

J is TRBJ2-1 and V is TRBV9; tentatively, D is TRBD1 (6 bases). The CDR3 runs to 13 residues. Germline V CDR1 and CDR2: SGDLS, YYNGEE. Trimming left V 0 bases short and J 8 bases short, with 9 bases between. The CDR3 sequence: CASSVGQADEQFF. DNA of the CDR3: TGTGCCAGCAGCGTAGGACAGGCGGATGAGCAGTTCTTC.

This chain connects TRBV14 to TRBJ1-2; perhaps TRBD1 as D (6 bases). This CDR3 is 16 amino acids long. Germline-derived CDR1 and CDR2 are SGHDN and FVKESK. Trimming pared 1 base from V and 4 bases from J, leaving 16 bases between. The DNA for the CDR3 is TGTGCCAGCAGCCAAGGAGCGGCACAGGGTCCCTATGGCTACACCTTC. Translated, it gives CASSQGAAQGPYGYTF.

The chain couples TRBV11-2 to TRBJ1-1; 8 nucleotides agree with TRBD1. The CDR3 is 16 residues long. From germline, CDR1 is SGHAT and CDR2 FQNNGV. J was trimmed by 4 bases and V by 2 bases; bases with no gene match: 9. The CDR3 sequence is CASSLFRGRVGTEAFF. CDR3 bases: TGTGCCAGCAGCTTATTCAGGGGGCGAGTGGGCACTGAAGCTTTCTTT.

The table lists this clone with a count of one. V and J are TRBV13 and TRBJ1-1, with D uncertain. The CDR3 has 15 residues. Germline V gene sequence: CDR1 PRHDT, CDR2 FYEKMQ (reference sequence). V was cut by 5 bases and J by 1 base, with 14 bases left in between. CDR3 amino acids: CASSPMINWNTEAFF. For the CDR3, the DNA is TGTGCCAGCAGCCCTATGATTAACTGGAACACTGAAGCTTTCTTT.

The sample holds a few counts of this clone. The chain has TRBV9 and TRBJ1-2, with D possibly TRBD1 on 6 matching bases. The CDR3 totals 14 residues. The ends were cut back, 4 bases at V and 3 bases at J, with 13 bases in the middle. From germline, CDR1 is SGDLS and CDR2 YYNGEE. The CDR3 DNA follows: TGTGCCAGCAGCCCAGAGGGGGGGTACTATGGCTACACCTTC. Translation gives CASSPEGGYYGYTF.

The rearrangement uses TRBV10-3 and TRBJ1-1, with D possibly TRBD1 on 5 matching bases. Germline-derived CDR1 and CDR2 are ENHRY and SYGVKD. V lost 3 bases to trimming and J lost 0 bases, with 11 bases between them. This CDR3 region has 15 residues. The CDR3 coding sequence is TGTGCCATCAGTGAATATTGGACACTGAACACTGAAGCTTTCTTT. Protein sequence: CAISEYWTLNTEAFF.

In regard to this clone: It is unclear where the CDR3 begins or ends on the DNA, so no DNA is shown, and the CDR3 is as TCRdb lists it. This chain's CDR3 is CASSSSGGSNSPLHF. V and J are TRBV7-8 and TRBJ1-6. Germline assignment: CDR1 SGHVS and CDR2 FQNEAQ. The CDR3 has 15 residues if both end residues are counted.

This clone came up once. The rearrangement links TRBV7-9 to TRBJ1-2; D gene ambiguous. The CDR3 loop spans 14 amino acids. The V and J ends lost 0 bases and 6 bases respectively, with 11 bases between them. CDR1 and CDR2 from the germline V gene are SEHNR and FQNEAQ (reference sequence). The DNA of the CDR3 is TGTGCCAGCAGCTTAGCGCACAGTTCGGATGGCTACACCTTC. Residues: CASSLAHSSDGYTF.

Notes on this clone: The DNA is left out, because the CDR3 cannot be placed on it with certainty; the CDR3 is given as TCRdb lists it. V gene TRBV6-5 combines with J gene TRBJ1-1; the D segment call TRBD1 is taken from the table without a DNA check. The CDR3 is 14 amino acids long, termini counted. The germline gives CDR1 MNHEY, CDR2 SVGAGI. CDR3 residues: CASSYVGQGARTFF.

The chain uses TRBV2 and TRBJ1-2; D perhaps matches TRBD1 (6 bases). Germline loops: CDR1 SNHLY, CDR2 FYNNEI. Trimming shortened V by 5 bases and J by 4 bases, and 20 bases separated the two germline ends. The CDR3 runs to 16 residues. The CDR3 nucleotides read TGTGCCAGCAGTTTTCGGGGGGGCAGGCGAACCTATGGCTACACCTTC. Protein sequence: CASSFRGGRRTYGYTF.

CDR3 sequence reads: CASSILLQRANYGYTF. The CDR3 DNA sequence: TGTGCCAGTAGTATTCTTCTACAACGGGCTAACTATGGCTACACCTTC. The V call is TRBV19, the J call TRBJ1-2; D is unclear. This CDR3 is 16 amino acids long. Germline assignment: CDR1 LNHDA and CDR2 SQIVND (reference sequence). Trimming left V 3 bases short and J 0 bases short, with 14 bases between.

The chain employs TRBV20-1 and TRBJ1-1; D not certain. This CDR3 region has 11 residues. From germline, CDR1 is DFQATT and CDR2 SNEGSKA (reference sequence). The V end lost 5 bases, the J end lost 11 bases, and 15 bases lay between the germline ends. The CDR3 sequence: CSAQGGMRAFF. The CDR3 nucleotides are TGCAGTGCTCAAGGAGGAATGCGGGCTTTCTTT.

V usage is TRBV12-3 or TRBV12-4 and J usage is TRBJ1-5; D remains unclear. The CDR3 extends over 13 amino acids. V was shortened by 6 bases and J by 4 bases, with 10 bases between the two germline ends. CDR3 nucleotide sequence: TGTGCCAGCAGCCCGACACCAAATCAGCCCCAGCATTTT. It encodes CASSPTPNQPQHF.

This clone was recorded once. Other DNA sequences in the sample encode the same CDR3. This chain uses TRBV18 with TRBJ1-5; the match to TRBD1 covers 7 bases. Germline CDR1 reads KGHSH; CDR2 reads LQKENI. The CDR3 is 13 residues long. J was trimmed by 7 bases and V by 3 bases; bases with no gene match: 3. The DNA of the CDR3 is TGTGCCAGCTCACCGCAGGGGGACCAGCCCCAGCATTTT. Protein product: CASSPQGDQPQHF.

V and J are TRBV6-6 and TRBJ1-1, with 9 bases aligning to TRBD1. In germline, CDR1 is MNHNY, CDR2 SVGAGI (reference sequence). The ends lost 6 bases at V and 4 bases at J; junction bases unmatched: 3. The CDR3 sequence is 13 residues long. In DNA, the CDR3 is TGTGCCAGCAGATCGACAGGGGGCACTGAAGCTTTCTTT. This encodes CASRSTGGTEAFF.

J is TRBJ1-2 and V is TRBV15; maybe TRBD1 (5 bases). Germline CDR1 reads LNHNV; CDR2 reads YYDKDF (reference sequence). V dropped 0 bases and J dropped 4 bases, with 9 bases sitting between them. This CDR3 spans 14 amino acids. The CDR3 region has the DNA TGTGCCACCAGCAGAGATCGGGGGGGCTATGGCTACACCTTC. It is translated as CATSRDRGGYGYTF.

The rearrangement joins TRBV24-1 to TRBJ2-3, with TRBD2 matching over 12 bases. The ends lost 4 bases at V and 2 bases at J; junction bases unmatched: 6. Per the germline V gene, CDR1 is KGHDR and CDR2 is SFDVKD. CDR3 length: 17 amino acids. The CDR3 here is CATSDHGTSGFTDTQYF. CDR3 nucleotides: TGTGCCACCAGTGACCACGGGACTAGCGGGTTCACAGATACGCAGTATTTT.

The chain joins TRBV4-2 to TRBJ1-1; D unclear. The germline CDR1 and CDR2 sequences are LGHNA and YNFKEQ. The V end was cut by 1 base, the J end by 0 bases, with 6 bases between. CDR3 length: 14 residues. CDR3 DNA sequence: TGTGCCAGCAGCCAAGGGCCCATGAACACTGAAGCTTTCTTT. As protein: CASSQGPMNTEAFF.

This chain links TRBV18 with TRBJ2-5, with D hard to call. Trimming removed 5 bases from V and 5 bases from J, with 6 bases in between. The germline gives CDR1 KGHSH, CDR2 LQKENI. The CDR3 has 11 amino acids. CDR3 in DNA: TGTGCCAGCTCAGATCAGGAGACCCAGTACTTC. This encodes CASSDQETQYF.

The V and J genes are TRBV9 and TRBJ2-7; 8 nucleotides match TRBD1. Germline lookup yields CDR1 SGDLS and CDR2 YYNGEE. The CDR3 covers 15 residues. Unmatched junction bases numbered 8, after V lost 2 bases and J lost 4 bases. CDR3 region: CASSVSPGGGYEQYF. CDR3 bases: TGTGCCAGCAGCGTTTCTCCAGGGGGCGGGTACGAGCAGTACTTC.

The rearrangement links TRBV10-3 to TRBJ2-3, with 8 bases aligning to TRBD2. J gave up 1 base and V 4 bases, and 7 bases lay outside the gene matches. Germline values: CDR1 ENHRY, CDR2 SYGVKD. There are 16 residues in the CDR3. CDR3 sequence (DNA): TGTGCCATCAGTGCCTCGGGGCGGGGGGGCACAGATACGCAGTATTTT. Protein product: CAISASGRGGTDTQYF.